The next 2 T cell receptor beta chains were all read from a single sample in a study of OX40 agonist ivuxolimab in advanced cancers. Repertoires were generated with immunoSEQ multiplex PCR, while TCRdb's copy carries only in-frame clones and drops some. The sample carries about 60,000 clones, approximately 91% recorded once. This specimen was CD4+ or CD8+ T cells sorted from blood, taken in a trial of the OX40 agonist ivuxolimab. The receptors shown here come from an adult with an advanced solid tumor such as melanoma, head and neck, liver or kidney cancer.

The chain uses TRBV5-1 and TRBJ2-2; TRBD2 matches 7 bases. The CDR3 consists of 16 residues. V lost 5 bases to trimming and J lost 0 bases; unmatched junction nucleotides: 7. The V gene's germline CDR1 is SGHRS and CDR2 YFSETQ. The CDR3: CASRPPGGANTGELFF. CDR3 nucleotides: TGCGCCAGCAGACCTCCGGGAGGCGCGAACACCGGGGAGCTGTTTTTT. Full variable domain (remainder filled in from reference TRBV5-1 and TRBJ2-2): KAGVTQTPRYLIKTRGQQVTLSCSPISGHRSVSWYQQTPGQGLQFLFEYFSETQRNKGNFPGRFSGRQFSNSRSEMNVSTLELGDSALYLCASRPPGGANTGELFFGEGSRLTVL.

The chain couples TRBV5-1 to TRBJ2-3, with 8 bases fitting TRBD2. CDR3 length: 13 amino acids. From germline, CDR1 is SGHRS and CDR2 YFSETQ. Trimming at V came to 4 bases and at J to 4 bases, leaving 2 bases not matched to a gene. The CDR3 protein is CASSGLAPDTQYF. CDR3 nucleotides: TGCGCCAGCAGCGGACTAGCACCAGATACGCAGTATTTT.